Given below is one TCR beta chain in context. The sample is drawn from a study of T cells in localized non-small cell lung cancer. The data were produced by immunoSEQ multiplex PCR, yet TCRdb's version contains in-frame clones alone and is incomplete. The sample records some 1,300 clones, 26% being singletons. The CDR3 is made up of 14 amino acids. Trimming shortened V by 2 bases and J by 1 base, and 7 bases separated the two germline ends. In germline, CDR1 is LNHDA, CDR2 SQIVND (reference sequence). Lung tissue at least 2 cm from the tumor margin was confirmed free of atypia. The sequencing used normal lung tissue next to the tumor, collected before any cancer treatment. This receptor was identified in a male donor aged 60 or older with stage II lung adenocarcinoma. This sequence joins TRBV19 and TRBJ2-3; D not certain. Here the CDR3 DNA reads TGTGCCAGTAGTATAAATATGCGCACAGATACGCAGTATTTT. Its protein product is CASSINMRTDTQYF. The whole variable domain, filled in from reference TRBV19 and TRBJ2-3, reads DGGITQSPKYLFRKEGQNVTLSCEQNLNHDAMYWYRQDPGQGLRLIYYSQIVNDFQKGDIAEGYSVSREKKESFPLTVTSAQKNPTAFYLCASSINMRTDTQYFGPGTRLTVL.